What follows are 15 T cell receptor beta chains derived from one specimen sequenced in a study of blood T cell repertoires in COVID-19. This table comes from immunoSEQ multiplex PCR, and its TCRdb copy is limited to in-frame clones, with some not included. This table has around 340,000 clones, about 86% appearing once. Sequenced input: peripheral blood. These receptor sequences come from an older woman with COVID-19, enrolled during active disease.

This chain links TRBV7-9 with TRBJ1-4, with D hard to call. Germline-derived CDR1 and CDR2 are SEHNR and FQNEAQ (reference sequence). V was clipped by 0 bases and J by 5 bases, with 10 bases between them. The CDR3 is made up of 15 amino acids. CDR3: CASSLASGSNEKLFF. DNA of the CDR3: TGTGCCAGCAGCTTAGCGAGCGGATCCAATGAAAAACTGTTTTTT.

V is TRBV5-1 and J is TRBJ1-2; 7 bases map to TRBD1. Germline CDR1 is SGHRS and CDR2 is YFSETQ. V lost 0 bases and J lost 5; bases outside the gene matches: 7. CDR3 length equals 15 residues. DNA for the CDR3: TGCGCCAGCAGCTTGGGGGATAACAGGGGATATGGCTACACCTTC. Amino acids: CASSLGDNRGYGYTF.

This sequence joins TRBV27 and TRBJ2-7, with D possibly TRBD1 on 6 matching bases. CDR1 and CDR2 (germline): MNHEY, SMNVEV (reference sequence). CDR3 size: 14 residues. Trimming pared 6 bases from V and 0 bases from J, leaving 12 bases between. This chain's CDR3 is CASRPTGISYEQYF. CDR3 DNA: TGTGCCAGCAGGCCTACAGGGATCTCCTACGAGCAGTACTTC.

The genes are TRBV12-3 or TRBV12-4 and TRBJ2-1; maybe TRBD2 (7 bases). Between the trimmed V and J ends, which lost 6 bases and 5 bases, there was a span of 11 bases. The CDR3 extends over 13 amino acids. This chain's CDR3 is CASSPGGDNEQFF. CDR3 DNA sequence: TGTGCCAGCAGCCCGGGGGGCGACAATGAGCAGTTCTTC.

The chain is built from TRBV4-1 and TRBJ2-5; weak D call: TRBD1 (7 bases). This CDR3 is built from 15 residues. The germline gives CDR1 MGHRA, CDR2 YSYEKL. Trimming removed 6 bases at V and 5 bases at J, with 19 bases between. CDR3 loop: CASSSGGGGAETQYF. For the CDR3, the DNA is TGCGCCAGCAGTAGCGGTGGAGGGGGCGCGGAGACCCAGTACTTC.

The V gene is TRBV18, the J gene TRBJ1-5; 8 nucleotides agree with TRBD1. Per germline, CDR1 KGHSH and CDR2 LQKENI. CDR3 size: 15 residues. J lost 4 bases, V lost 5 bases, and 7 bases had no gene match. The CDR3 sequence: CASSRSGQENQPQHF. The CDR3 region has the DNA TGTGCCAGCTCAAGGTCGGGACAGGAAAATCAGCCCCAGCATTTT.

V is TRBV10-1 and J is TRBJ2-1; 8 bases map to TRBD1. This CDR3 has 17 amino acids. The germline gives CDR1 WNHNN, CDR2 SYGVQD (reference sequence). Trimming cost V 2 bases and J 7 bases; bases outside gene matches: 13. CDR3 loop: CASSEGSRTGSKNEQFF. The CDR3 coding sequence is TGCGCCAGCAGTGAGGGGTCCCGGACAGGGTCGAAAAATGAGCAGTTCTTC.

The genes are TRBV30 and TRBJ2-2, with 11 nucleotides matching TRBD2. Trimming at V came to 2 bases and at J to 5 bases, leaving 4 bases not matched to a gene. From germline, CDR1 is GTSNPN and CDR2 SVGIG (reference sequence). CDR3 length equals 15 residues. CDR3 in amino acids: CAWSFLAGGTGELFF. The CDR3 bases are TGTGCCTGGAGTTTCCTAGCGGGGGGAACCGGGGAGCTGTTTTTT.

The chain has TRBV2 and TRBJ2-3, with D tentatively TRBD1 (5 bases). There are 13 residues in the CDR3. Germline loops: CDR1 SNHLY, CDR2 FYNNEI. Trimming left V 6 bases short and J 3 bases short, with 10 bases between. The CDR3 protein is CASRAGSTDTQYF. CDR3 in DNA: TGTGCCAGCAGAGCAGGGTCTACAGATACGCAGTATTTT. Full variable domain (remainder filled in from reference TRBV2 and TRBJ2-3): EPEVTQTPSHQVTQMGQEVILRCVPISNHLYFYWYRQILGQKVEFLVSFYNNEISEKSEIFDDQFSVERPDGSNFTLKIRSTKLEDSAMYFCASRAGSTDTQYFGPGTRLTVL.

This rearrangement joins TRBV5-1 to TRBJ2-1; D not certain. The ends were cut back, 0 bases at V and 0 bases at J, with 7 bases in the middle. CDR3 length equals 15 residues. Germline loops: CDR1 SGHRS, CDR2 YFSETQ. CDR3 loop: CASSLVGSSYNEQFF. The CDR3 DNA is TGCGCCAGCAGCTTGGTCGGTAGCTCCTACAATGAGCAGTTCTTC.

This clone was picked up many times. The chain uses TRBV7-8 and TRBJ1-5; possible D gene TRBD1, 5 bases. The CDR3 extends over 15 amino acids. V lost 4 bases, J lost 3 bases, and 13 bases lay in between. Germline CDR1 reads SGHVS; CDR2 reads FQNEAQ. The CDR3 sequence: CASSYRDSYNQPQHF. The CDR3 DNA reads as TGTGCCAGCAGCTACCGCGACAGTTACAATCAGCCCCAGCATTTT.

This chain links TRBV16 with TRBJ1-5, with D uncertain. The CDR3 has 14 amino acids. Between the trimmed V and J ends, which lost 5 bases and 3 bases, there was a span of 11 bases. The germline CDR1 and CDR2 sequences are KGHSY and FQNENV. The CDR3 here is CASSFGGHNQPQHF. CDR3 DNA sequence: TGTGCCAGCAGCTTTGGAGGCCACAATCAGCCCCAGCATTTT.

The chain has TRBV12-5 and TRBJ1-3; no clear D. V was pared by 6 bases and J by 0 bases, with 12 bases between. Germline values: CDR1 LGHNT, CDR2 FRNRAP. This CDR3 is built from 15 residues. In DNA form, the CDR3 reads TGTGCTAGTGGCTCCTACTACTCCTCTGGAAACACCATATATTTT. Its protein product is CASGSYYSSGNTIYF. The whole variable domain, filled in from reference TRBV12-5 and TRBJ1-3, reads DARVTQTPRHKVTEMGQEVTMRCQPILGHNTVFWYRQTMMQGLELLAYFRNRAPLDDSGMPKDRFSAEMPDATLATLKIQPSEPRDSAVYFCASGSYYSSGNTIYFGEGSWLTVV.

J is TRBJ1-4 and V is TRBV6-5, with 11 positions matching TRBD1. The CDR3 has 15 amino acids. Trimming took 8 bases from V and 7 from J; bases not matched to a gene: 9. The germline gives CDR1 MNHEY, CDR2 SVGAGI. CDR3 DNA: TGTGCCAGCCGCCTACTGGGACAGGGGGTTGAAAAACTGTTTTTT. It translates to CASRLLGQGVEKLFF.

The chain employs TRBV19 and TRBJ2-7; 7 bases align to TRBD1. CDR1 and CDR2 (germline): LNHDA, SQIVND (reference sequence). The CDR3 spans 15 residues. The J segment lost 5 bases and the V segment lost 4 bases, leaving 11 bases of the junction unmatched. The CDR3 bases are TGTGCCAGTAGTACGACAGGGTATGCGAAAAACGAGCAGTACTTC. Protein product: CASSTTGYAKNEQYF.